The 13 T cell receptor beta chains presented below share a single source sample, sequenced in a study of T-cell memory formation after mild COVID-19. Each CDR3 protein gets one entry after TCRdb re-called the 5' RACE reads with MiXCR. The repertoire holds about 360,000 distinct CDR3 sequences, with 14% as singletons. The sequenced sample was PBMCs or a T cell subset sorted from them (not recorded which). Receptor source: a man younger than 35 who had mild COVID-19 (a few samples of this study predate the infection). Cell type and time point are not known.

This clonotype was counted many times. This chain joins TRBV20-1 and TRBJ2-7; no clear D. The V gene's germline CDR1 is DFQATT and CDR2 SNEGSKA (reference sequence). The CDR3 is 14 amino acids. With 4 bases removed from V and 0 bases from J, the gap between germline ends came to 13 bases. CDR3: CSANPRRSSYEQYF. DNA of the CDR3: TGCAGTGCTAACCCCAGGCGGAGCTCCTACGAGCAGTACTTC.

A few counts support this clonotype. This chain joins TRBV4-1 and TRBJ1-6, with D unresolved. The germline V gene has CDR1 MGHRA and CDR2 YSYEKL. V lost 1 base, J lost 7 bases, and 11 bases lay in between. CDR3 length equals 15 residues. CDR3 nucleotide sequence: TGCGCCAGCAGCCAAGGGCAAACACCCAATTCACCCCTCCACTTT. Amino acid sequence: CASSQGQTPNSPLHF.

There are a few counts of this clonotype. The chain employs TRBV29-1 and TRBJ1-1; 7 nucleotides match TRBD1. V shed 8 bases and J 5 bases; nucleotides not matched to a gene: 17. The CDR3 covers 15 residues. CDR1 and CDR2 from the germline V gene are SQVTM and ANQGSEA. Here the CDR3 DNA reads TGCAGCATTGCAGGTTTAGGGGGCGGGTGGACTGAAGCTTTCTTT. Translated: CSIAGLGGGWTEAFF.

The genes are TRBV6-2 or TRBV6-3 and TRBJ1-2, with D possibly TRBD1 on 6 matching bases. This CDR3 has 18 amino acids. Germline V gene lookup returns CDR1 MNHEY and CDR2 SVGEGT. The germline V and J ends were trimmed by 0 bases and 3 bases, with 20 bases remaining between them. The CDR3 DNA follows: TGTGCCAGCAGTTACTCGAGTTCGGCAGGGGAAGGGGACTATGGCTACACCTTC. Protein sequence: CASSYSSSAGEGDYGYTF.

This clonotype has only a few counts. This chain uses TRBV29-1 with TRBJ2-6, with D hard to call. The CDR3 runs 13 residues. The germline gives CDR1 SQVTM, CDR2 ANQGSEA. V was pared by 4 bases and J by 4 bases, with 8 bases between. CDR3 in amino acids: CSVAVTGANVLTF. The CDR3 DNA reads as TGCAGCGTTGCGGTCACCGGGGCCAACGTCCTGACTTTC.

This clonotype was seen a handful of times. The chain recombines TRBV4-1 with TRBJ2-5, with a possible D match to TRBD2 (5 bases). The germline CDR1 and CDR2 sequences are MGHRA and YSYEKL. V was cut by 4 bases and J by 5 bases, with 17 bases left in between. CDR3 length equals 15 residues. The CDR3: CASSPPSGGWETQYF. The CDR3 nucleotides read TGCGCCAGCAGCCCCCCCAGTGGCGGGTGGGAGACCCAGTACTTC.

The J gene is TRBJ2-3, the V gene TRBV9; D call uncertain. The V end was cut by 3 bases, the J end by 3 bases, with 8 bases between. The CDR3 is made up of 13 amino acids. CDR1 is SGDLS and CDR2 is YYNGEE in the germline V gene. CDR3 loop: CASSAARTDTQYF. As DNA, the CDR3 is TGTGCCAGCAGCGCCGCACGTACAGATACGCAGTATTTT.

This clonotype appeared a few times. The chain couples TRBV7-2 to TRBJ1-6; D uncertain. The CDR3 consists of 17 residues. CDR1 is SGHTA, CDR2 FQGNSA, per germline. The V and J ends lost 4 bases and 0 bases respectively, with 13 bases between them. Here the CDR3 reads CASSSYGISSYNSPLHF. CDR3 DNA sequence: TGTGCCAGCAGCTCTTATGGGATTAGCTCCTATAATTCACCCCTCCACTTT.

CDR3 in amino acids: CASSPRAGRVTEAFF. The DNA of the CDR3 is TGCGCCAGCAGCCCTCGGGCAGGGAGGGTCACTGAAGCTTTCTTT. V gene TRBV5-1 combines with J gene TRBJ1-1, with D perhaps TRBD1 (5 bases). CDR1 SGHRS and CDR2 YFSETQ come from the germline V gene. The CDR3 spans 15 residues. Deletions cut 4 bases from V and 4 bases from J, with 17 bases between.

The rearrangement links TRBV7-9 to TRBJ1-2; 7 nucleotides match TRBD1. With V trimmed by 5 bases and J by 5 bases, 8 bases remained unmatched. This CDR3 is built from 14 residues. Germline loops: CDR1 SEHNR, CDR2 FQNEAQ (reference sequence). This chain's CDR3 is CASSLQGGGYGYTF. The CDR3 region has the DNA TGTGCCAGCAGCCTCCAGGGGGGGGGTTATGGCTACACCTTC. Full variable domain (rest looked up from reference TRBV7-9 and TRBJ1-2): DTGVSQNPRHKITKRGQNVTFRCDPISEHNRLYWYRQTLGQGPEFLTYFQNEAQLEKSRLLSDRFSAERPKGSFSTLEIQRTEQGDSAMYLCASSLQGGGYGYTFGSGTRLTVV.

The chain joins TRBV9 to TRBJ2-5; weak D call: TRBD2 (6 bases). The CDR3 totals 16 residues. V lost 1 base to trimming and J lost 3 bases, with 16 bases between them. CDR1 SGDLS and CDR2 YYNGEE come from the germline V gene. The CDR3 loop reads CASSVRGGTWEETQYF. The CDR3 region has the DNA TGTGCCAGCAGCGTAAGAGGAGGGACCTGGGAAGAGACCCAGTACTTC.

This clonotype was counted a few times. V is TRBV6-5 and J is TRBJ2-2; D is unclear. This CDR3 has 11 amino acids. The V gene's germline CDR1 is MNHEY and CDR2 SVGAGI. V was cut by 8 bases and J by 6 bases, with 7 bases left in between. The CDR3 DNA reads TGTGCCAGCCAAGAGGCCGGGGAGCTGTTTTTT. It encodes CASQEAGELFF.

This chain connects TRBV12-3 or TRBV12-4 to TRBJ1-6; 7 nucleotides agree with TRBD1. J was trimmed by 7 bases and V by 1 base; bases with no gene match: 1. The CDR3 consists of 14 residues. The CDR3 reads CASSLGRGNSPLHF. The DNA for the CDR3 is TGTGCCAGCAGTTTAGGCAGGGGGAATTCACCCCTCCACTTT.